Described below is a single TCR beta chain sequence and its context. Its antigen is unidentified. TCRdb's copy holds only in-frame clones and misses some; the assay was immunoSEQ multiplex PCR. The table includes around 300,000 clones, 75% to 90% detected once. Treatment meaning: around 19 received Ad26.COV2.S at low or high dose, single or two shots; roughly five received placebo; per-sample allocation not given. Samples were taken on day 63 after the first vaccine or placebo injection. The donor's status was that of an adult aged 18-55 years in Boston. This sample is drawn from a study of Ad26.COV2.S vaccination and SARS-CoV-2 variants. For the study at large: Donor was one of the participants in the Ad26.COV2.S arm of the COV1001 trial.

Study results and limitations: People given the vaccine had a wider spike-specific TCR breadth than placebo recipients did.

Germline assignment: CDR1 MDHEN and CDR2 SYDVKM. The V gene lost 3 bases and the J gene lost 10 bases, with 7 bases spanning the gap. The CDR3 has 12 amino acids. Specimen: peripheral blood, collected in a trial of Ad26.COV2.S vaccine versus placebo. This chain joins TRBV28 and TRBJ1-6; D is ambiguous. This TCR came from a person aged 18-65 years who received the Ad26.COV2.S COVID-19 vaccine or a placebo. The CDR3 DNA reads as TGTGCCAGCAGTTTGGCTGGCTCACCCCTCCACTTT. The encoded protein is CASSLAGSPLHF.